Here is one T cell receptor beta chain with its context. Its antigen specificity is not known. Within one base of it there is no much larger clone, and no base qualities were kept. The CDR3 regions of human TCRbeta chains were analyzed by immunosequencing. In the paper's pipeline: Repertoire TCRs were checked for matches against a reference library of SARS-CoV-2-specific TCRs that had been generated using the MIRA antigen-specificity platform. Breadth was defined as the fraction of unique TCRs that were SARS-CoV-2-associated. Depth was defined as the fraction of total T cells that were SARS-CoV-2-associated. Using the MIRA data, each spike-specific TCR was assigned both to the spike region to which the TCR was reactive and to a CD4 or CD8 class. Log10-transformed breadth and depth values were compared by one-way ANOVA with Sidak's multiple comparisons tests. TCRdb obtained this table from immuneACCESS and retained in-frame rearrangements with V and J assigned. These tables miss some clones; where compared with another copy, unresolved V genes account for less than half of the shortfall, and the remainder is unexplained. The V and J calls and clone size come from that table; D and trimming were worked out from the DNA. In all, the sample holds about 55,000 clones, and 80% of those were seen once. Roughly 5.2% of the sample lies in the top ten.

This specimen belongs to a study of T cell responses to AZD1222 COVID-19 vaccine (dated by TCRdb to about 2021). Context from the whole study: TCR sequencing was performed for roughly 250 trial participants, of whom roughly 200 were given two doses of AZD1222 and some 25 were given two doses of MenACWY control vaccine. Enrollment into the trials was organized by age into subgroups of 18-55, 56-69 and 70-plus years, and those subgroups contained 148, 28 and 57 TCR-sequenced participants, respectively. Overall study outcomes, separate from this receptor: Vaccine-associated CD4 TCRs spanned the whole spike protein, with dominant responses in regions 160-218 and 743-854. A significant rise in spike-specific TCR breadth and depth was observed after two AZD1222 doses relative to day 0 and relative to MenACWY recipients. Because no day 14 peak-response samples were available, the repertoires could be characterized only after the peak T cell response. The 56-69-year group was small, and its depth increase did not reach significance, likely because of low power. Most participants were white British and females outnumbered males, and the authors suggested that clonal diversity may have been underestimated. Conclusions about previously exposed vaccinees are limited, since just five or six AZD1222 recipients were seropositive for SARS-CoV-2 at baseline. Epitopes outside the regions mutated in the B.1.351 and B.1.1.7 variants were reportedly recognized by nearly half of the unique spike-specific TCRs.

What this sample's time point label stands for: about 28 days (+/-7) after the second vaccine dose. AZD1222 recipients with second doses at about 4 weeks or about 12 weeks were pooled, because spike-specific TCR depth and breadth did not differ between schedules. The vaccinee samples were drawn from two UK trials, COV001 and COV002, one of which was a single-blind randomized controlled phase 2/3 trial testing AZD1222 (ChAdOx1 nCoV-19) in healthy adults. For TCRbeta chain sequencing, PBMC samples from trial participants were taken at day 0 and at day 28 after the second dose. The CDR3 numbers 12 residues from cysteine through phenylalanine. Only CDR3 DNA is held: 36 bases, read in frame from base 1. The germline V gene provides CDR1 MNHEY and CDR2 SVGAGI. Between the V and J ends, shortened by 7 bases and 7 bases respectively, the junction contains 13 bases.

Sequencing used peripheral blood, obtained 28 days after the second AZD1222 dose. The chain is made from TRBV6-5 and TRBJ1-2, with the D gene not clear enough to name. The sequence came from an adult who received the AZD1222 COVID-19 vaccine. The bases are TGTGCCAGCACAAGCTCGTTGCCTGGCTACACCTTC. Translation gives CASTSSLPGYTF.